The 7 T cell receptor beta chains below all came from one sample that was sequenced in a study of T cells in Graves' hyperthyroidism and ophthalmopathy. RNA transcripts gave rise to amplified TCR beta CDR3 regions. The HTBI set primed first-round TCR CDR3 RT-PCR. TCRdb itself ran the multiplex PCR reads through MiXCR, one entry per CDR3 protein. The table has around 490,000 distinct CDR3 sequences, roughly 21% seen once. Sequencing was done on a sample of blood. The source of these receptors is a man aged 40-55 years with Graves' ophthalmopathy.

There are a few counts of this clonotype. The rearrangement joins TRBV18 to TRBJ2-7, with D perhaps assigned TRBD1 or TRBD2 (5 bases each). V was clipped by 0 bases and J by 7 bases, with 16 bases between them. The CDR3 is made up of 15 amino acids. The germline gives CDR1 KGHSH, CDR2 LQKENI. For the CDR3, the DNA is TGTGCCAGCTCACCACCGAGCAGGGACCCCTGGGAGCAGTACTTC. Translating it yields CASSPPSRDPWEQYF.

Ten or more counts support this clonotype. The chain uses TRBV12-3 or TRBV12-4 and TRBJ2-1; TRBD2 matches 13 bases. Unmatched junction bases numbered 5, after V lost 6 bases and J lost 6 bases. This CDR3 is built from 15 residues. This CDR3 is CASRGTSGKSNEQFF. The CDR3 DNA is TGTGCCAGCAGGGGGACTAGCGGGAAATCCAATGAGCAGTTCTTC.

This clonotype was detected only a few times. V and J are TRBV9 and TRBJ2-4; 12 nucleotides match TRBD2. V lost 0 bases to trimming and J lost 1 base; unmatched junction nucleotides: 2. The CDR3 has 17 residues. Germline CDR1 SGDLS, CDR2 YYNGEE. The CDR3 sequence: CASSVASGGEAKNIQYF. In DNA, the CDR3 is TGTGCCAGCAGCGTAGCTAGCGGGGGGGAGGCCAAAAACATTCAGTACTTC.

This clonotype was observed at least ten times. The rearrangement links TRBV28 to TRBJ2-5; 7 nucleotides line up with TRBD2. V shed 5 bases and J 4 bases; nucleotides not matched to a gene: 4. The CDR3 runs to 13 residues. The germline CDR1 and CDR2 sequences are MDHEN and SYDVKM. CDR3: CASSRTRRETQYF. Here the CDR3 DNA reads TGTGCCAGCAGTCGGACTAGGCGAGAGACCCAGTACTTC.

This clonotype has only a few counts. The chain joins TRBV6-1 to TRBJ2-2; 10 bases match TRBD2. The CDR3 sequence is 16 residues long. Trimming took 8 bases from V and 4 from J; bases not matched to a gene: 10. Germline loops: CDR1 MNHNS, CDR2 SASEGT. The CDR3 DNA follows: TGTGCCAGCGGGTTGATGGGACTAGCGATCACCGGGGAGCTGTTTTTT. Amino acids: CASGLMGLAITGELFF.

This clonotype was seen repeatedly, ten times or more. The rearrangement links TRBV28 to TRBJ2-3; no clear D gene. This CDR3 has 11 residues. Germline V CDR1 and CDR2: MDHEN, SYDVKM. V lost 7 bases, J lost 6 bases, and 8 bases lay in between. The CDR3 nucleotides read TGTGCCAGCAATTATCGGGATACGCAGTATTTT. Translated, it gives CASNYRDTQYF.

This chain uses TRBV4-1 with TRBJ1-2; D ambiguous. The length of the CDR3 is 14 residues. Trimming took off 1 base at V and 5 bases at J, with 11 bases between the two ends. The V gene's germline CDR1 is MGHRA and CDR2 YSYEKL. The CDR3 region has the DNA TGCGCCAGCAGCCAAGTGATCACAGCATATGGCTACACCTTC. This encodes CASSQVITAYGYTF.